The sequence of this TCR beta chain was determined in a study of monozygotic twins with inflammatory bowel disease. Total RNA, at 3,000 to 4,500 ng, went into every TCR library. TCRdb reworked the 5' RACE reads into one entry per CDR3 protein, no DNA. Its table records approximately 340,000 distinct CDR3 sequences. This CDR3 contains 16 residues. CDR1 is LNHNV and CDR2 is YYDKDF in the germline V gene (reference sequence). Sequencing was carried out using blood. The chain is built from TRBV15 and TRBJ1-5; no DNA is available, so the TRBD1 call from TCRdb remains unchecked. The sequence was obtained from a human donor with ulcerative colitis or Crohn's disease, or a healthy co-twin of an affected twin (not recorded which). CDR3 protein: CATSPRDLGGHQPQHF.